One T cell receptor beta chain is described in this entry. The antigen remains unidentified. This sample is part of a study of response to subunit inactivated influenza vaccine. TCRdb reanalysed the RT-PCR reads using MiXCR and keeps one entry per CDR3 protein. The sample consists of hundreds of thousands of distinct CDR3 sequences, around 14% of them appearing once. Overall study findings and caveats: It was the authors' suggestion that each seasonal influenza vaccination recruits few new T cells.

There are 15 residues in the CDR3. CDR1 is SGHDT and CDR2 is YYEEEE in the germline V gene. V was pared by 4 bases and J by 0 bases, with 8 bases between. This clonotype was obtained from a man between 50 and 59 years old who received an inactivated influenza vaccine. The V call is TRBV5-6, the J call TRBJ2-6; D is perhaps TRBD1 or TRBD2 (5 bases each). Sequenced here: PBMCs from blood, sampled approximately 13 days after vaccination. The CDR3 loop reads CASSRDPSGANVLTF. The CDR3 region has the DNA TGTGCCAGCAGCCGGGACCCCTCTGGGGCCAACGTCCTGACTTTC.